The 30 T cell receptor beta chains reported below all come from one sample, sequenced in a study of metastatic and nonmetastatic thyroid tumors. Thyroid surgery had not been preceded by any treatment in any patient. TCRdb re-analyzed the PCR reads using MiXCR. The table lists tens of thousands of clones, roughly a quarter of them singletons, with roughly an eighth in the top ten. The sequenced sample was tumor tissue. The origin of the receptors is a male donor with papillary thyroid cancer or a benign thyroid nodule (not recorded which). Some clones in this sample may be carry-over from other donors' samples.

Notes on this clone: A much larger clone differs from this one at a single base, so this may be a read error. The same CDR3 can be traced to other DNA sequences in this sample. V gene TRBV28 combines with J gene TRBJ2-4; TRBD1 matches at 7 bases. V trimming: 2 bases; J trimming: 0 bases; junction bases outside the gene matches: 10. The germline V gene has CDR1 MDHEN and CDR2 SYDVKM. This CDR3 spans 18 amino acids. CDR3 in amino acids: CASSLAPGTAPAKNIQYF. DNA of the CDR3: TGTGCCAGCAGTTTAGCTCCCGGGACAGCCCCAGCCAAAAACATTCAGTACTTC.

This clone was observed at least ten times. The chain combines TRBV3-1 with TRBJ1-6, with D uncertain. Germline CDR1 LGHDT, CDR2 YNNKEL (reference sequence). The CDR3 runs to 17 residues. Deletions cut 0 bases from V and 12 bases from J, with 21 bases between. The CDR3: CASSQDSEGSLFGPLHF. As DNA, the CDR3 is TGTGCCAGCAGCCAAGACTCGGAGGGCTCCCTTTTTGGACCCCTCCACTTT.

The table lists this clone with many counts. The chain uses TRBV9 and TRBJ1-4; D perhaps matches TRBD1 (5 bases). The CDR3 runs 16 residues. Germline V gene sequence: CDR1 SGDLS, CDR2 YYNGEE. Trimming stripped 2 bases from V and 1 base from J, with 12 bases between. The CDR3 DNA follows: TGTGCCAGCAGCGTGGATGTGGGGGGAACTAATGAAAAACTGTTTTTT. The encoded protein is CASSVDVGGTNEKLFF.

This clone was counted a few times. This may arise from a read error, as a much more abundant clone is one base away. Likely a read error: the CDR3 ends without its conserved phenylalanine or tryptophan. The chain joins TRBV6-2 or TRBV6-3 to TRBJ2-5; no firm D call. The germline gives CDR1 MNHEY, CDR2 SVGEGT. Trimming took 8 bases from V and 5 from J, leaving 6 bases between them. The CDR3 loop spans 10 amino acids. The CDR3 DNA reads TGTGCCAGCCTTGCGGAGACCCAGTACTCC. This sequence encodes CASLAETQYS.

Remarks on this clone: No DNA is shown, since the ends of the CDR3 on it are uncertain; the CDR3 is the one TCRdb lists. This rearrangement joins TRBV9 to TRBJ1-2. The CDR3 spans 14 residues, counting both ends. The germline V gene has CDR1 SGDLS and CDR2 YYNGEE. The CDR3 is CASSVGAGTYGYSF.

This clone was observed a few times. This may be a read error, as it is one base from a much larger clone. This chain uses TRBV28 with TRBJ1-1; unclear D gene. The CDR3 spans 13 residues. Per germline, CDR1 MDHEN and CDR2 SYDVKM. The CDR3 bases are TGTTCCAGCAGTTTACCCCAGGACACTGAAGCTTTCTTT. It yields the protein CSSSLPQDTEAFF. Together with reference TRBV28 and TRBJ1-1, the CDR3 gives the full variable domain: DVKVTQSSRYLVKRTGEKVFLECVQDMDHENMFWYRQDPGLGLRLIYFSYDVKMKEKGDIPEGYSVSREKKERFSLILESASTNQTSMYLCSSSLPQDTEAFFGQGTRLTVV.

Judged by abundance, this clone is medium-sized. The CDR3 nucleotides are TGTGCCAGCAGTTACCATAATGAGCAGTTCTTC. Translating it yields CASSYHNEQFF. The V gene is TRBV27, the J gene TRBJ2-1; D is unclear. The germline CDR1 and CDR2 sequences are MNHEY and SMNVEV (reference sequence). Trimming removed 4 bases at V and 7 bases at J, with 5 bases between. This CDR3 spans 11 amino acids.

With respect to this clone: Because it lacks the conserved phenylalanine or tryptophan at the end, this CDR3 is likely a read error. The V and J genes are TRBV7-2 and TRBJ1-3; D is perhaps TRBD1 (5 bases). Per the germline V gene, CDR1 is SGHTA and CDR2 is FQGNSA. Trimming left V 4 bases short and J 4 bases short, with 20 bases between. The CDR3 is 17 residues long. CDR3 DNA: TGTGCCAGCAGCTCACCGCGTAGTGCGGGGACGGGAAACACCATATATCCC. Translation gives CASSSPRSAGTGNTIYP.

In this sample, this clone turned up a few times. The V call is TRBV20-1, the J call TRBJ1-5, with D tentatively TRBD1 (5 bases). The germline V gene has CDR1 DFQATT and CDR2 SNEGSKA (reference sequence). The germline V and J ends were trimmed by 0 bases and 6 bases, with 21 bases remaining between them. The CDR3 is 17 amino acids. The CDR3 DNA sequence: TGCAGTGCTAGAGATGCCGGGCGGTGGGGGGTATCTCAGCCCCAGCATTTT. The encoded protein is CSARDAGRWGVSQPQHF.

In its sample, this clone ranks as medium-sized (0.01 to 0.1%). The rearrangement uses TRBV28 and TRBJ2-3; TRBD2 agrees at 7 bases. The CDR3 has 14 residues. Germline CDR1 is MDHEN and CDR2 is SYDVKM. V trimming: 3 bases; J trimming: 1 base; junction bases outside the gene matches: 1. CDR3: CASSFLAGTDTQYF. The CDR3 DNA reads TGTGCCAGCAGTTTCCTAGCGGGCACAGATACGCAGTATTTT.

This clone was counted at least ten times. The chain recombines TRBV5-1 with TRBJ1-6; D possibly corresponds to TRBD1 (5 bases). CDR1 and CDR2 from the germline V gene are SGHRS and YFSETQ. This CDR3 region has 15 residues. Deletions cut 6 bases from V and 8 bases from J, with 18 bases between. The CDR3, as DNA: TGCGCCAGCACTCACGGGGGGTCCCGGGATTCACCCCTCCACTTT. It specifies CASTHGGSRDSPLHF.

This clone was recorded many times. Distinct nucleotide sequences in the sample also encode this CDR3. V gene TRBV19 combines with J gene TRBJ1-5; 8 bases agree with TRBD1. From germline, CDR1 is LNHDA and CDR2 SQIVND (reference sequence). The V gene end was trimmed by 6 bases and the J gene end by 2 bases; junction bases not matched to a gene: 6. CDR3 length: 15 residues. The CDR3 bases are TGTGCCAGTAGGATCGGACAGGGCGGCAATCAGCCCCAGCATTTT. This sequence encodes CASRIGQGGNQPQHF. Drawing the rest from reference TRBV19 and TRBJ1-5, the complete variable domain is DGGITQSPKYLFRKEGQNVTLSCEQNLNHDAMYWYRQDPGQGLRLIYYSQIVNDFQKGDIAEGYSVSREKKESFPLTVTSAQKNPTAFYLCASRIGQGGNQPQHFGDGTRLSIL.

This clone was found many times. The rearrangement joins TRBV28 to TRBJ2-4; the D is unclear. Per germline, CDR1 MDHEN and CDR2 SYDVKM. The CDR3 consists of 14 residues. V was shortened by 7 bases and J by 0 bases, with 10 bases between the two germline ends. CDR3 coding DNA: TGTGCCAGCAACCCAGCACTAGCCAAAAACATTCAGTACTTC. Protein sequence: CASNPALAKNIQYF. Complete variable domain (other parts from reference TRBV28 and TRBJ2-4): DVKVTQSSRYLVKRTGEKVFLECVQDMDHENMFWYRQDPGLGLRLIYFSYDVKMKEKGDIPEGYSVSREKKERFSLILESASTNQTSMYLCASNPALAKNIQYFGAGTRLSVL.

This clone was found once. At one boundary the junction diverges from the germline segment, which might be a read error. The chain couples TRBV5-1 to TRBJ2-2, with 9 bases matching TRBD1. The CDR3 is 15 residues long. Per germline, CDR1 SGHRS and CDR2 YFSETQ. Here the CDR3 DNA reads TGCGCCGGCAGCCCCGGACAGGGGCCTGCCGGGGAGCTGTTTTTT. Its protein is CAGSPGQGPAGELFF. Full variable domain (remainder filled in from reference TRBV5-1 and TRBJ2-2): KAGVTQTPRYLIKTRGQQVTLSCSPISGHRSVSWYQQTPGQGLQFLFEYFSETQRNKGNFPGRFSGRQFSNSRSEMNVSTLELGDSALYLCAGSPGQGPAGELFFGEGSRLTVL.

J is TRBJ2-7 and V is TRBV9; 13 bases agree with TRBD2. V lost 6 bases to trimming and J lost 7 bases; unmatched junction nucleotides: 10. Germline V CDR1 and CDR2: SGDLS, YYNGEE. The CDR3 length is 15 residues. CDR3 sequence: CASTKGGLAGNEQYF. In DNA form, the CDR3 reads TGTGCCAGCACTAAAGGGGGACTAGCGGGAAATGAGCAGTACTTC.

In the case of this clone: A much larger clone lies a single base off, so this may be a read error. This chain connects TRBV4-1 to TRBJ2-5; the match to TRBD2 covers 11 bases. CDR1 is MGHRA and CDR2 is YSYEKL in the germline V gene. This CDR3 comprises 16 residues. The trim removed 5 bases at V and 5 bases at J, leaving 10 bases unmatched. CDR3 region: CASSTLSGRARETQYF. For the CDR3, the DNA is TGCGCCAGCAGCACTCTTAGCGGGAGGGCCAGGGAGACCCAGTACTTC.

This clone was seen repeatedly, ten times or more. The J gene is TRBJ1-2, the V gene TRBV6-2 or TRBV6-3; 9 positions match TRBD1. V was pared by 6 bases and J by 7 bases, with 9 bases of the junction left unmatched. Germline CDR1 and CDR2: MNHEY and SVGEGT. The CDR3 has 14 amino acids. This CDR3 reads CASSRDRDVGGYTF. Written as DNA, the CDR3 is TGTGCCAGCAGCCGGGACAGGGATGTCGGTGGCTACACCTTC.

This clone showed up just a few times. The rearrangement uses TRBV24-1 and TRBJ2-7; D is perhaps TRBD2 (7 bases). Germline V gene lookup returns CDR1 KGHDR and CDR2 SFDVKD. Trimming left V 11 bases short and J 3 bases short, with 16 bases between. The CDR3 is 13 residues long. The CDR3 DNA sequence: TGTGCCAGCGCGGGGGACAACCACTACGAGCAGTACTTC. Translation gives CASAGDNHYEQYF.

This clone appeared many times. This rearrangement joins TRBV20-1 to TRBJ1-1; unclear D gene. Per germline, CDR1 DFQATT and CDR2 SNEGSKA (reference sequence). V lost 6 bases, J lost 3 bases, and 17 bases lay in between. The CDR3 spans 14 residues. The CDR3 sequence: CSAYGLWVDTEAFF. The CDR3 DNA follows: TGCAGTGCGTACGGTTTGTGGGTAGACACTGAAGCTTTCTTT.

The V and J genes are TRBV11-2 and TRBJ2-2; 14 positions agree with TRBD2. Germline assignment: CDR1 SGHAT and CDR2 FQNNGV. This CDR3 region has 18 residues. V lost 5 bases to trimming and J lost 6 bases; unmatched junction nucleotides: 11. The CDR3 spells CASSPGGLAGVVSGELFF. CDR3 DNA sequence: TGTGCCAGCAGCCCGGGGGGACTAGCGGGAGTTGTATCCGGGGAGCTGTTTTTT.

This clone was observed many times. The DNA of the CDR3 is TGCGCCAGCAGCCAAGATGCTCCCCCCGGGAGAAGCTCCTACGAGCAGTACTTC. Amino acids: CASSQDAPPGRSSYEQYF. This chain joins TRBV4-1 and TRBJ2-7; tentatively, D is TRBD2 (6 bases). CDR1 MGHRA and CDR2 YSYEKL come from the germline V gene. The length of the CDR3 is 18 residues. V was shortened by 0 bases and J by 0 bases, with 18 bases between the two germline ends.

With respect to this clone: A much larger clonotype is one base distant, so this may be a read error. The DNA for the CDR3 is TGTGCCAGCAGGTTGCCGTCTACGGGGGAGACCCAGTACTTC. Its protein product is CASRLPSTGETQYF. The rearrangement joins TRBV28 to TRBJ2-5, with D possibly being TRBD2 (5 bases). Germline V gene lookup returns CDR1 MDHEN and CDR2 SYDVKM. The CDR3 contains 14 residues. Trimming took off 6 bases at V and 5 bases at J, with 16 bases between the two ends.

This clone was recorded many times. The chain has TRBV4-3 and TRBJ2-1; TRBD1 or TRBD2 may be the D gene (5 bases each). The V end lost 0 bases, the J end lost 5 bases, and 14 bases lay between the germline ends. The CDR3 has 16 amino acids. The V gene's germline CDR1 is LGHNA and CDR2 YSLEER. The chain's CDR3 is CASSQDREPQDNEQFF. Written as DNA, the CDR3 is TGCGCCAGCAGCCAAGATAGGGAGCCACAGGACAATGAGCAGTTCTTC.

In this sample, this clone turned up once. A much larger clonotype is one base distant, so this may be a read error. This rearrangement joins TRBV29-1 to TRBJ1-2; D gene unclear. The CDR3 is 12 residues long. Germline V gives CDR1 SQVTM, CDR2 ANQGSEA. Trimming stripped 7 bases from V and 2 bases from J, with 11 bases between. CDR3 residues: CSGLGLNYGYTF. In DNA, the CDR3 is TGCAGCGGCCTCGGACTAAACTATGGCTACACCTTC.

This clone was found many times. CDR3 DNA: TGTGCCAGCAGTTTCCAGGGGGCGATGAAAAGGCAGTACTTC. Protein product: CASSFQGAMKRQYF. This chain links TRBV6-1 with TRBJ2-7, with TRBD1 matching 8 bases. The CDR3 contains 14 residues. Germline V CDR1 and CDR2: MNHNS, SASEGT. V shed 5 bases, J shed 9 bases, and the junction held 12 bases outside the gene matches.

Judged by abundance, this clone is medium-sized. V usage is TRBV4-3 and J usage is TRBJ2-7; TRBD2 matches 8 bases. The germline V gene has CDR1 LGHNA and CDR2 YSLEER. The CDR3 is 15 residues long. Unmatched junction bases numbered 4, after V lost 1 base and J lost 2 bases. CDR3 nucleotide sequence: TGCGCCAGCAGCCAAGGGGCGGGAGGCCCCTACGAGCAGTACTTC. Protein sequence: CASSQGAGGPYEQYF.

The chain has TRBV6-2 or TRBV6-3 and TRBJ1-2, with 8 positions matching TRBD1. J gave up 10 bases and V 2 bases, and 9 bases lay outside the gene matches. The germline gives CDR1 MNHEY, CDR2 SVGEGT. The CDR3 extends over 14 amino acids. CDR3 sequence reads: CASSYTTGDSVYTF. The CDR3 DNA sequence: TGTGCCAGCAGTTACACGACAGGGGACTCAGTCTACACCTTC.

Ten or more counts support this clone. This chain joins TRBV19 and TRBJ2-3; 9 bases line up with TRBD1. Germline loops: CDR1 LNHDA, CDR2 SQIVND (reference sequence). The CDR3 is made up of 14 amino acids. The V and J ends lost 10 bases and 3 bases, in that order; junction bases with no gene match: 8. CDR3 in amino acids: CATKQGAGTDTQYF. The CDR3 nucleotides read TGTGCCACAAAACAGGGGGCGGGAACAGATACGCAGTATTTT.

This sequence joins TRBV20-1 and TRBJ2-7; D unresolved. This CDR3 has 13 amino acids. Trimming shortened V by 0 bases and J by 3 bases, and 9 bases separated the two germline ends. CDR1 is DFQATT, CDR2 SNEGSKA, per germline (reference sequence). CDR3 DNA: TGCAGTGCTAGAGAGAACTGGGACTACGAGCAGTACTTC. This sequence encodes CSARENWDYEQYF.

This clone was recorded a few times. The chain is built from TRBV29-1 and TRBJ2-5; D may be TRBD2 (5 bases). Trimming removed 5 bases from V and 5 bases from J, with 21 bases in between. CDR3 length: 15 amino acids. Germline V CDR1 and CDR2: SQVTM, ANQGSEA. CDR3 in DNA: TGCAGCGTTTGGGCGGGTTTGTATAAGTTGGAGACCCAGTACTTC. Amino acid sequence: CSVWAGLYKLETQYF.